The clone carrying this TCR beta chain occurred many times. Its specificity is not known. Samples came from axillary lymph nodes draining the breast cancer. The data derive from a study of breast tumors, draining lymph nodes, adjacent tissues. Broader study findings: Compared with basal-like, luminal-like tumors shared significantly more repertoire with nontumor tissue. Data fit most tumor T cells coming from lymph node, expanding in tumor. Data only fit, rather than demonstrated, lymph node origin of most tumor T cells. Tumor repertoires ranked between lymph nodes and nontumor tissue in diversity, with V and J gene preferences.

In TCRdb, the multiplex PCR reads were re-called with MiXCR into one record per CDR3 protein. The sample lists roughly 110,000 distinct CDR3 sequences, about 30% occurring once. V lost 5 bases, J lost 3 bases, and 8 bases stayed unmatched. Germline CDR1 is DFQATT and CDR2 is SNEGSKA (reference sequence). The length of the CDR3 is 14 residues. The chain joins TRBV20-1 to TRBJ2-7; 9 bases align to TRBD2. This clonotype originated in a female donor with breast cancer. Some clones in this sample may be carry-over from other donors' samples. The specimen was axillary lymph node tissue. The DNA for the CDR3 is TGCAGTGCTTCGTTAGCGGGAGAGGTCTACGAGCAGTACTTC. Its protein is CSASLAGEVYEQYF.